This T cell receptor (beta chain) was identified during a study of blood T cell repertoires in COVID-19 (dated by TCRdb to about 2020). Describing the broader study: Samples covering the acute and convalescent phases of COVID-19 were provided by collaborators in the United States, Italy and Spain. The material from the prospective study consisted of cDNA or gDNA derived from T cells, B-cell-depleted T cells, or PBMCs. Deeply sampled blood TCRbeta repertoires from subjects exposed to, actively infected with, or recovered from COVID-19 were included in the dataset. The repertoires were released in a freely available public database meant as a resource for research on the immune response to SARS-CoV-2. Samples came from the ongoing ImmuneRACE study (first 160 participants) plus 1,254 subjects from 6 global collaborators. Nearly every sample came with metadata listing a de-identified subject ID, COVID-19 status, age in years and sex. HLA class I and class II types, where available, came from metadata supplied by the sample provider rather than from assay-based typing.

What the authors observed across the whole study: How much clinical and demographic metadata was included differed by source and by participant, and the metadata was provided uncurated.

TCRbeta CDR3 regions were amplified from genomic DNA by means of the immunoSEQ Assay, a bias-controlled multiplex PCR. The study's own analysis went as follows. Within the assay, amplification of reference gene primers was used to estimate how many nucleated cells each sample contained. To quantify the absolute abundance of each unique TCRbeta CDR3 rearrangement, sequence reads were collapsed and filtered. For each sample, productive Simpson clonality was calculated as the square root of Simpson's diversity index across productive rearrangements. The source is immuneACCESS, and TCRdb retained only in-frame sequences with V and J called. Part of the clones is not carried over; for the studies checked, unresolved V genes explain less than half of this, and the remainder is unexplained. V and J calls plus clone size are reproduced from that table; the DNA served to infer D and trimming. Counted in this sample were 200,000 to 250,000 clones; around 90% of them appeared once. The ten largest clones represent 1.5% of the sample.

A word on this clone: This receptor's antigen is unknown. No per-base quality is available; no much larger clone lies one base away.

Collaborating institutions collected whole blood in K2EDTA tubes following their own protocols. For TCRbeta analysis, collaborator samples were shipped as frozen whole blood, as isolated PBMCs, or as DNA extracted from either sample type. Here V drops 2 bases and J drops 10 bases, and the junction holds 9 bases not matched to any gene. The CDR3 numbers 14 residues from cysteine through phenylalanine. Here the CDR3 DNA is all that survives: 42 bases in frame from base 1. Via the germline V gene (reference sequence), CDR1 is GTSNPN and CDR2 SVGIG. This chain joins TRBV30 to TRBJ2-1, and 9 junctional nucleotides match TRBD2. Sequenced input: peripheral blood. The TCR sequence derives from a young man with active or convalescent COVID-19. The CDR3: CAWSYAGGLLEQFF. The sequenced DNA: TGTGCCTGGAGTTACGCGGGAGGGCTTCTGGAGCAGTTCTTC.